Below, one T cell receptor beta chain is given with its context. Original methodology: From reference gene primer amplification, estimates of nucleated cell counts were derived. Assay used: immunoSEQ multiplex PCR; TCRdb lists only in-frame clones, some missing. From that table come the V and J calls and clone size; the DNA was used to work out D and trimming. The table records about 240,000 clones, 75% to 90% of them present only once. The CDR3 contains 16 residues. Germline-derived CDR1 and CDR2 are LGHDT and YNNKEL (reference sequence). The ends were cut back, 0 bases at V and 1 base at J, with 10 bases in the middle. The data originate from a study of blood T cell repertoires in COVID-19. Study context: T cells, B-cell-depleted T cells, or PBMCs provided the cDNA or gDNA that served as material.

The sequencing sample was made of peripheral blood. The clonotype was recovered from a woman aged 55 to 70 with active or convalescent COVID-19. The rearrangement links TRBV3-1 (or the pseudogene TRBV3-2) to TRBJ2-1; a possible D gene is TRBD1 (5 bases). In nucleotides, the CDR3 is TGTGCCAGCAGCCAAGAGTGGGGCCCTTCCTACAATGAGCAGTTCTTC. Amino acids: CASSQEWGPSYNEQFF.